This is a list of T cell receptor beta chains from one sample in a study of T cell responses to AZD1222 COVID-19 vaccine. The table came from immunoSEQ multiplex PCR; TCRdb's copy has only in-frame clones and leaves some out. The sample contains about 88,000 clones, more than 75% of which appear only once. The sample in question was peripheral blood, obtained on day 0 of MenACWY control vaccination. The source is an adult in good health. CDR3s include the opening cysteine and the closing phenylalanine or tryptophan. The D gene is left open where the match is weak. A row's size may be missing; if present it is once, few, many or a size class.

j_gene	v_gene	abundance	d_gene	CDR3nt	CDR3aa
TRBJ2-1	TRBV9	-	-	TGTGCCAGCAGCGTAGAGCAGGGTAGCAACAATGAGCAGTTCTTC	CASSVEQGSNNEQFF
TRBJ2-3	TRBV5-1	-	TRBD1	TGCGCCAGCAGCTTGATCCGGACAGGGAGTACAGATACGCAGTATTTT	CASSLIRTGSTDTQYF
TRBJ1-5	TRBV15	-	-	TGTGCCACCAGCAGAGATTTTCAGCCCCAGCATTTT	CATSRDFQPQHF
TRBJ1-1	TRBV6-1	-	-	TGTGCCAGCAGTGAACTCCCGGGGAACACTGAAGCTTTCTTT	CASSELPGNTEAFF
TRBJ2-7	TRBV27	once	-	TGTGCCAGCAGTCCCTGCCTCACACAGCTCTTCGACGAGCAGTACTTC	CASSPCLTQLFDEQYF
TRBJ2-3	TRBV19	-	-	TGTGCCAGTACCCCCCGGGGGCAACGCACAGATACGCAGTATTTT	CASTPRGQRTDTQYF
TRBJ1-2	TRBV7-9	-	-	TGTGCCAGCAGCTTAGTATTGGTAGATGGCTACACCTTC	CASSLVLVDGYTF
TRBJ2-5	TRBV7-9	-	-	TGTGCCAGCAGCCTTGCCGTCCCACCAGAGACCCAGTACTTC	CASSLAVPPETQYF
TRBJ1-6	TRBV10-3	-	-	TGTGCCATCAGTGAGGTGGGGGGCTCCGGTTCACCCCTCCACTTT	CAISEVGGSGSPLHF
TRBJ2-4	TRBV6-2/TRBV6-3	-	TRBD1	TGTGCCAGCAGTTACTCGACAGGGGAAACGAACATTCAGTACTTC	CASSYSTGETNIQYF
TRBJ2-1	TRBV9	-	-	TGTGCCAGCAGCGCGGAGGGGCGACCCATCCCCCGCCAGGAGCAGTTCTTC	CASSAEGRPIPRQEQFF
TRBJ2-3	TRBV9	-	-	TGTGCCAGCAGCGTCGGTAGCGCCACTAGCACAGATACGCAGTATTTT	CASSVGSATSTDTQYF
TRBJ1-2	TRBV9	-	-	TGTGCCAGCAGCGTAGACAGCCGGAGTAACTATGGCTACACCTTC	CASSVDSRSNYGYTF
TRBJ2-3	TRBV10-1	-	TRBD1	TGCGCCACCGCTCGGGGACAGCACACAGATACGCAGTATTTT	CATARGQHTDTQYF
TRBJ2-7	TRBV7-9	-	TRBD2	TGTGCCAGCAGCTTAGGCGGGAGCAGCTCCTACGAGCAGTACTTC	CASSLGGSSSYEQYF
TRBJ1-3	TRBV5-1	-	-	TGCGCCAGCAGCTTGGACAGGAGCTCTGGAAACACCATATATTTT	CASSLDRSSGNTIYF
TRBJ2-7	TRBV24-1	-	TRBD1	TGTGCCACCAGTGATTTATATCCGGGACAGGCCACCTCCTACGAGCAGTACTTC	CATSDLYPGQATSYEQYF
TRBJ1-5	TRBV5-6	-	-	TGTGCCAGCAGCTTGTTCAGGGGAGGAAATCAGCCCCAGCATTTT	CASSLFRGGNQPQHF
TRBJ1-1	TRBV2	once	-	TGTGCCACCCACAATTTCATGAACACTGAAGCTTTCTTT	CATHNFMNTEAFF
TRBJ1-4	TRBV7-8	-	-	TGTGCCAGCAGCTTACACAGCTATGCAACTAATGAAAAACTGTTTTTT	CASSLHSYATNEKLFF
TRBJ1-3	TRBV4-3	-	-	TGCGCCAGCAGCCAAGATCGGTGGGCCGGAAACACCATATATTTT	CASSQDRWAGNTIYF
TRBJ1-2	TRBV7-2	-	-	TGTGCCAGCAGCCCAGCGGCGGGGCAACTCTTTAACTATGGCTACACCTTC	CASSPAAGQLFNYGYTF
TRBJ2-2	TRBV7-9	-	TRBD1	TGTGCCAGCAGCCTTGGGACAGGGGCGAACACCGGGGAGCTGTTTTTT	CASSLGTGANTGELFF
TRBJ1-3	TRBV5-6	-	-	TGTGCCAGCAGCTTGGATGGAAGGGGCAGTCTCGGAAACACCATATATTTT	CASSLDGRGSLGNTIYF
TRBJ1-2	TRBV28	-	TRBD1	TGTGCCAGCAGAGCCACTGGGACAGGGGAATATGGCTACACCTTC	CASRATGTGEYGYTF
TRBJ1-1	TRBV7-9	-	-	TGTGCCAGCAGCTTAGTTGAGAACACTGAAGCTTTCTTT	CASSLVENTEAFF
TRBJ2-1	TRBV5-4	-	-	TGTGCCAGCAGCTTTCAATGGAATGAGCAGTTCTTC	CASSFQWNEQFF
TRBJ2-3	TRBV5-1	-	TRBD1	TGCGCCAGCAGCTCAGGACAGGGGGCGACAGATACGCAGTATTTT	CASSSGQGATDTQYF
TRBJ1-1	TRBV6-5	-	-	TGTGCCAGCAGCCTAACAGGGCCAAACACTGAAGCTTTCTTT	CASSLTGPNTEAFF
TRBJ1-5	TRBV6-1	-	TRBD1	TGTGCCAGCAGTGAGGGACAGGGTCATCAGCCCCAGCATTTT	CASSEGQGHQPQHF
TRBJ1-5	TRBV5-5	few	-	TGTGCCAGCAGCCTCCCACTCCCCAATCAGCCCCAGCATTTT	CASSLPLPNQPQHF
TRBJ2-5	TRBV5-6	-	TRBD1	TGTGCCAGCACCTTAAGGGGACAGGGGTTTGAGACCCAGTACTTC	CASTLRGQGFETQYF
TRBJ1-2	TRBV5-1	-	-	TGCGCCAGCAGCTTGGTTACAGACTATGGCTACACCTTC	CASSLVTDYGYTF
TRBJ2-7	TRBV6-5	-	-	TGTGCCAGCAGCCTTGACACTGACGAGCAGTACTTC	CASSLDTDEQYF
TRBJ1-2	TRBV6-4	-	-	TGTGCCAGCAGTGACGGCTGGGGCTCCGGCTACACCTTC	CASSDGWGSGYTF
TRBJ1-4	TRBV5-1	-	-	TGCGCCAGCAGCTTGGTCGGGGGGCCTAATGAAAAACTGTTTTTT	CASSLVGGPNEKLFF
TRBJ1-5	TRBV10-2	-	-	TGCGCCAGCAGGACGAATAGCAATCAGCCCCAGCATTTT	CASRTNSNQPQHF
TRBJ2-7	TRBV15	-	TRBD2	TGTGCCACCAGCTACACTCTGGGGCGAATAGTAGCGGGAGCATACGAGCAGTACTTC	CATSYTLGRIVAGAYEQYF
TRBJ2-3	TRBV19	-	-	TGTGCCAGTAGTACCTTAGCAGATACGCAGTATTTT	CASSTLADTQYF
TRBJ1-4	TRBV2	-	-	TGTGCCAGCAGTAGGGATGTAGCTGAAAAACTGTTTTTT	CASSRDVAEKLFF
TRBJ1-6	TRBV7-2	-	-	TGTGCCAGCAGCGGAAGACAGGATTCACCCCTCCACTTT	CASSGRQDSPLHF
TRBJ1-2	TRBV19	few	TRBD1	TGTGCCAGTAGTAACCTTGCTCAGGGGGTGACGGACTACACCTTC	CASSNLAQGVTDYTF
TRBJ1-2	TRBV10-3	-	-	TGTGCCATCACGGAGGACCCTCGAAGCGGCTACACCTTC	CAITEDPRSGYTF
TRBJ1-1	TRBV6-6	-	-	TGTGCCAGCAGTTACTCGGGTGCAGGGACTGAAGCTTTCTTT	CASSYSGAGTEAFF
TRBJ2-3	TRBV28	-	TRBD2	TGTGCCAGCAGGCATTCGTCCGGGGGGAGCACAGATACGCAGTATTTT	CASRHSSGGSTDTQYF
TRBJ1-5	TRBV27	-	TRBD1	TGTGCCAGCAGAATGACAGGGAGCAATCAGCCCCAGCATTTT	CASRMTGSNQPQHF
TRBJ1-2	TRBV10-3	-	TRBD1	TGTGCCATCAGTGACGGGACAGGCTATGGCTACACCTTC	CAISDGTGYGYTF
TRBJ1-3	TRBV11-2	-	TRBD1	TGTGCCAGCAGCTTTAGTGGACAGGGCTCTGGAAACACCATATATTTT	CASSFSGQGSGNTIYF
TRBJ1-3	TRBV18	-	-	TGTGCCAGCTCACCCCAAACCCGAGCGGTTGGAAACACCATATATTTT	CASSPQTRAVGNTIYF
TRBJ1-3	TRBV4-2	-	-	TGTGCCAGCAGCACCACGCACAGGGATGGAAACACCATATATTTT	CASSTTHRDGNTIYF
TRBJ1-1	TRBV7-2	-	-	TGTGCCAGCAGCGGACCAATGGCCACTGAAGCTTTCTTT	CASSGPMATEAFF
TRBJ1-1	TRBV6-5	-	-	TGTGCCAGCCTGGGGGCGGGACAACCTGAAGCTTTCTTT	CASLGAGQPEAFF
TRBJ2-7	TRBV6-2/TRBV6-3	-	TRBD2	TGTGCCAGCAGTTACCCCCCGGGACTAGCGTCCTACGAGCAGTACTTC	CASSYPPGLASYEQYF
TRBJ2-7	TRBV7-9	-	TRBD2	TGTGCCAGCGGATCTAGCGGCAGTTACGAGCAGTACTTC	CASGSSGSYEQYF
TRBJ2-2	TRBV3-1/TRBV3-2	-	-	TGTGCCAGCAGCCAAGAAATCGGACTCCTGACCGGGGAGCTGTTTTTT	CASSQEIGLLTGELFF
TRBJ2-5	TRBV3-1/TRBV3-2	-	TRBD2	TGTGCCAGTCGGACTAGCGGGGAAGAGACCCAGTACTTC	CASRTSGEETQYF
TRBJ2-1	TRBV24-1	-	-	TGTGCCACCAGTGATTCTGGAGGGCCCTCCTACAATGAGCAGTTCTTC	CATSDSGGPSYNEQFF
TRBJ2-7	TRBV7-9	few	-	TGTGCCAGCAGCCCGATCGGTGGGGAGCAGTACTTC	CASSPIGGEQYF
TRBJ1-2	TRBV4-3	-	-	TGCGCCAGCAGCCAAGAGCCCGTGAACTATGGCTACACCTTC	CASSQEPVNYGYTF